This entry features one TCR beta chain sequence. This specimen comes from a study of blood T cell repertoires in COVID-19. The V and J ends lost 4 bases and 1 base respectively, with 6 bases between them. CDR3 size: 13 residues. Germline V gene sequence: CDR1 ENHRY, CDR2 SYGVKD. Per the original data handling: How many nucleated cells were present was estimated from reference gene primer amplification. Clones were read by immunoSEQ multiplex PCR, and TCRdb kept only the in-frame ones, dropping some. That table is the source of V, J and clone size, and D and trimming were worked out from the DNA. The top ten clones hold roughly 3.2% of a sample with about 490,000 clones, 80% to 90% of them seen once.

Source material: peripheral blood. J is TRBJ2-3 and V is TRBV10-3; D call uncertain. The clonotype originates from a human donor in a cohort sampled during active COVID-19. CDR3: CAISGDRTDTQYF. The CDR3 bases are TGTGCCATCAGTGGAGATCGCACAGATACGCAGTATTTT.